What follows are 23 T cell receptor beta chains derived from one specimen sequenced in a study of tumor-infiltrating lymphocytes in primary liver carcinoma. The investigators made TCR beta cDNA from around 540 ng total RNA, using a constant-region primer. Three nested multiplex PCR rounds, a slightly modified ARM-PCR, produced the libraries for TCR beta. TRBV1-TRBV30 forward and Cbeta reverse primers drove the first two roughly 10-cycle rounds. In TCRdb, the multiplex PCR reads were re-called with MiXCR into one record per CDR3 protein. The sample carries 85,000 to 100,000 distinct CDR3 sequences, about 70% recorded once. From unsorted bulk tissue weighing roughly 19-32 mg, DNA and RNA were co-extracted. The sample consisted of tumor-adjacent normal liver tissue. The receptors were sampled from a man between 35 and 55 years old with primary liver carcinoma and hepatitis B virus infection.

The chain uses TRBV9 and TRBJ2-3; TRBD1 matches 8 bases. Germline loops: CDR1 SGDLS, CDR2 YYNGEE. This CDR3 is built from 17 residues. V lost 3 bases, J lost 0 bases, and 9 bases stayed unmatched. CDR3 in DNA: TGTGCCAGCAGCGAGGCCGGGACAGGCGATAGCACAGATACGCAGTATTTT. Translating it yields CASSEAGTGDSTDTQYF.

In regard to this clonotype: Relative to the germline gene, one junction end is altered; a read error may explain this. The V gene is TRBV11-2, the J gene TRBJ2-1; TRBD2 matches 8 bases. The CDR3 covers 15 residues. Germline assignment: CDR1 SGHAT and CDR2 FQNNGV. CDR3 loop: CASDLGAGVHNEKFF. The CDR3 DNA reads TGTGCCAGCGACTTAGGAGCGGGAGTTCACAATGAGAAGTTCTTC. The full variable domain, with the rest looked up from reference TRBV11-2 and TRBJ2-1, is EAGVAQSPRYKIIEKRQSVAFWCNPISGHATLYWYQQILGQGPKLLIQFQNNGVVDDSQLPKDRFSAERLKGVDSTLKIQPAKLEDSAVYLCASDLGAGVHNEKFFGPGTRLTVL.

V gene TRBV29-1 combines with J gene TRBJ2-5; the D gene is possibly TRBD2 (6 bases). Germline V CDR1 and CDR2: SQVTM, ANQGSEA. Trimming removed 5 bases from V and 2 bases from J, with 9 bases in between. CDR3 length: 12 amino acids. CDR3 nucleotide sequence: TGCAGCGTTCAGGACTATCAAGAGACCCAGTACTTC. It yields the protein CSVQDYQETQYF.

Regarding this clonotype: One junction end disagrees with the germline gene, perhaps due to a read error. The chain recombines TRBV4-1 with TRBJ2-1; D gene ambiguous. The CDR3 consists of 14 residues. Germline V gives CDR1 MGHRA, CDR2 YSYEKL. This CDR3 reads CTSSQEDVNYEQFF. CDR3 nucleotide sequence: TGCACCAGCAGCCAAGAGGACGTGAACTATGAGCAGTTCTTC.

This clonotype has a single count. Germline is not matched at one junction end, which may reflect a read error. This chain joins TRBV11-2 and TRBJ2-2; 10 bases are shared with TRBD1. This CDR3 contains 13 residues. Looked up from germline, CDR1 is SGHAT and CDR2 is FQNNGV. As DNA, the CDR3 is TGCACCACGGGACAGGGGAACACCGGGGAGCTATTTTTT. Amino acid sequence: CTTGQGNTGELFF.

This clonotype was found many times. V is TRBV10-3 and J is TRBJ2-1, with D tentatively TRBD1 or TRBD2 (5 bases each). CDR3 length equals 17 residues. Germline CDR1 and CDR2: ENHRY and SYGVKD. Trimming shortened V by 10 bases and J by 9 bases, and 31 bases separated the two germline ends. The CDR3 DNA sequence: TGTGCCACGAAAGGGACGGACGCGTCGGGGTACAACGGTGAGCAGTTCTTC. Its translation is CATKGTDASGYNGEQFF.

Remarks on this clonotype: One junction end does not reproduce the germline sequence, and a read error may be involved. The V call is TRBV11-2, the J call TRBJ2-2; 7 bases are a match to TRBD1. CDR3 length: 17 amino acids. CDR1 and CDR2 (germline): SGHAT, FQNNGV. The chain's CDR3 is CTSSSRRQGRDTGELFF. The CDR3 DNA reads TGTACCAGTAGCTCCCGTCGACAGGGAAGAGACACCGGGGAGCTGTTTTTT.

In this sample, this clonotype turned up a few times. A clone one base away is much larger, so this may be a read error. This chain connects TRBV6-5 to TRBJ2-3; TRBD2 agrees at 8 bases. V gave up 6 bases and J gave up 4 bases; unmatched junction bases: 9. The CDR3 loop spans 15 amino acids. Germline-derived CDR1 and CDR2 are MNHEY and SVGAGI. The CDR3 DNA sequence: TGTGCCAGCAGGAGTAGCGGGGCATTCGCAGATACGCAGTATTTT. Translating it yields CASRSSGAFADTQYF.

Comments on this clonotype: One end of the junction is discordant with germline, which a read error may explain. The V and J genes are TRBV7-9 and TRBJ2-3; D is perhaps TRBD2 (6 bases). The CDR3 totals 15 residues. Germline loops: CDR1 SEHNR, CDR2 FQNEAQ (reference sequence). CDR3 region: CAGSQPRTSIDTQYF. CDR3 sequence (DNA): TGTGCCGGCAGCCAGCCCCGAACTAGCATAGATACGCAGTATTTT. Using reference TRBV7-9 and TRBJ2-3 for the parts outside the CDR3, the full variable domain is DTGVSQNPRHKITKRGQNVTFRCDPISEHNRLYWYRQTLGQGPEFLTYFQNEAQLEKSRLLSDRFSAERPKGSFSTLEIQRTEQGDSAMYLCAGSQPRTSIDTQYFGPGTRLTVL.

This clonotype was observed a handful of times. V usage is TRBV20-1 and J usage is TRBJ1-4, with D uncertain. Trimming stripped 4 bases from V and 5 bases from J, with 5 bases between. Per germline, CDR1 DFQATT and CDR2 SNEGSKA (reference sequence). The CDR3 totals 11 residues. CDR3 residues: CSAKWNEKLFF. The CDR3 nucleotides read TGCAGTGCTAAATGGAATGAAAAACTGTTTTTT.

On this clonotype itself: Likely a read error: the CDR3 ends without its conserved phenylalanine or tryptophan. The chain joins TRBV5-4 to TRBJ2-3; 9 bases fit TRBD2. The CDR3 length is 15 residues. Germline CDR1 and CDR2: SGHNT and YYREEE (reference sequence). The CDR3 sequence: CANSLSGSYADTQYY. The CDR3 DNA reads TGTGCCAACAGCCTTAGCGGGAGTTATGCAGATACGCAGTATTAT.

This clonotype was detected only a few times. Being one base from a much bigger clone, this may be a read error. This sequence joins TRBV6-5 and TRBJ2-1, with 8 bases aligning to TRBD1. The CDR3 covers 17 residues. Germline loops: CDR1 MNHEY, CDR2 SVGAGI. CDR3 sequence reads: CASRSRQGALQLNEQSF. Here the CDR3 DNA reads TGTGCCAGCAGGTCCAGGCAGGGGGCCCTACAGTTAAATGAGCAGTCCTTC.

Sample share makes this clonotype medium-sized (0.01 to 0.1%). The genes are TRBV14 and TRBJ2-1; 8 nucleotides match TRBD2. J lost 8 bases, V lost 0 bases, and 21 bases had no gene match. This CDR3 spans 20 amino acids. Germline V gene lookup returns CDR1 SGHDN and CDR2 FVKESK. CDR3 amino acids: CASSQDTGSGRSQRGYEQFF. The CDR3 nucleotides read TGTGCCAGCAGCCAAGACACCGGGTCAGGTCGGAGTCAGCGGGGGTATGAGCAGTTCTTC. The entire variable domain, with the rest obtained from reference TRBV14 and TRBJ2-1, is as follows: EAGVTQFPSHSVIEKGQTVTLRCDPISGHDNLYWYRRVMGKEIKFLLHFVKESKQDESGMPNNRFLAERTGGTYSTLKVQPAELEDSGVYFCASSQDTGSGRSQRGYEQFFGPGTRLTVL.

V and J are TRBV5-1 and TRBJ2-5, with D perhaps assigned TRBD1 or TRBD2 (6 bases each). This CDR3 comprises 15 residues. V was clipped by 0 bases and J by 9 bases, with 18 bases between them. Germline assignment: CDR1 SGHRS and CDR2 YFSETQ. CDR3 amino acids: CASSLEWGAVEAQYF. The CDR3 DNA reads TGCGCCAGCAGCTTGGAATGGGGGGCGGTGGAGGCCCAGTACTTC.

The rearrangement joins TRBV20-1 to TRBJ2-1; perhaps TRBD2 as D (6 bases). This CDR3 comprises 17 residues. V lost 3 bases, J lost 0 bases, and 18 bases lay in between. The germline V gene has CDR1 DFQATT and CDR2 SNEGSKA (reference sequence). The CDR3 nucleotides read TGCAGTGCTAGGGACTTCCGGGGGTCTAGCTCCTACAATGAGCAGTTCTTC. Translation gives CSARDFRGSSSYNEQFF.

As for this clonotype: The CDR3 does not close with the conserved phenylalanine or tryptophan, likely indicating a read error. This chain joins TRBV18 and TRBJ2-1, with no clear D. Germline assignment: CDR1 KGHSH and CDR2 LQKENI. The CDR3 is 12 amino acids. The V end lost 1 base, the J end lost 8 bases, and 6 bases lay between the germline ends. The CDR3 DNA follows: TGTGCCAGCTCACCACGGTTAGATGAGCAGTTCTTG. Translated: CASSPRLDEQFL.

Points on this clonotype: One end of the junction fails to match germline, which may point to a read error. The gene calls are TRBV11-1 and TRBJ2-2, with 8 bases aligning to TRBD1. The CDR3 consists of 15 residues. Per the germline V gene, CDR1 is SGHAT and CDR2 is FQDESV (reference sequence). CDR3 nucleotide sequence: TGTGCCAGCAGCCCGGACAGGGTGGACACCGGGGAGTTGTTTTTT. Its translation: CASSPDRVDTGELFF.

Note on this clonotype: A junction end diverges from the germline sequence, so it may reflect a read error. This chain connects TRBV6-6 to TRBJ2-3, with unresolved D. The CDR3 contains 12 residues. Germline CDR1 MNHNY, CDR2 SVGAGI (reference sequence). In DNA form, the CDR3 reads TGTGCCAGCAGTACGGACGGGCCGACGCAGTATTTC. Its protein product is CASSTDGPTQYF.

As regards this clonotype: The junction shows a germline mismatch at one end, possibly a read error. The chain carries TRBV11-2 and TRBJ2-7, with unresolved D. The CDR3 sequence is 15 residues long. Germline loops: CDR1 SGHAT, CDR2 FQNNGV. CDR3 nucleotide sequence: TGTGCCATCAGCCTCGGCGAGACTCTATCCTACGAGCAGTACTTC. Residues: CAISLGETLSYEQYF.

Points on this clonotype: One base away lies a much larger clone, so this may be a sequencing read error. This chain links TRBV14 with TRBJ2-2, with 7 positions matching TRBD2. The germline V gene has CDR1 SGHDN and CDR2 FVKESK. The CDR3 loop spans 14 amino acids. In DNA, the CDR3 is TGTGCCATCAGCCAAGTAACGGGAGGCGGGGAGCTGTTTTTT. This codes for CAISQVTGGGELFF. The whole variable domain, remainder taken from reference TRBV14 and TRBJ2-2, is EAGVTQFPSHSVIEKGQTVTLRCDPISGHDNLYWYRRVMGKEIKFLLHFVKESKQDESGMPNNRFLAERTGGTYSTLKVQPAELEDSGVYFCAISQVTGGGELFFGEGSRLTVL.

Notes on this clonotype: Since the CDR3 does not end with the conserved phenylalanine or tryptophan, this likely comes from a read error. The chain is built from TRBV7-8 and TRBJ2-1, with TRBD2 matching 11 bases. V was clipped by 2 bases and J by 9 bases; unmatched bases: 9. Germline CDR1 is SGHVS and CDR2 is FQNEAQ. The CDR3 spans 16 residues. The CDR3 bases are TGTGCCAGCAGCTTAATACCGGGACTAGCGGAGAGTGAGCAGTTCCTC. Protein product: CASSLIPGLAESEQFL.

In regard to this clonotype: This may stem from a read error, because a much larger clone lies one nucleotide away. The chain links TRBV5-5 to TRBJ2-1; possibly TRBD1 for D (6 bases). This CDR3 has 16 residues. CDR1 and CDR2 from the germline V gene are SGHKS and YYEKEE (reference sequence). The V end was cut by 3 bases, the J end by 0 bases, with 13 bases between. CDR3 nucleotide sequence: TGTGCCAGCAGCTCCAGGGGCGTTCGCTCCTACAATGAGCAGTTCTTC. This encodes CASSSRGVRSYNEQFF.

This clonotype was seen at least ten times. The chain recombines TRBV18 with TRBJ2-7, with D possibly matching TRBD1 (5 bases). Germline CDR1 KGHSH, CDR2 LQKENI. The CDR3 totals 13 residues. Between the trimmed V and J ends, which lost 2 bases and 6 bases, there was a span of 11 bases. CDR3 protein: CASSPTGSGEQYF. The CDR3 nucleotides read TGTGCCAGCTCACCAACAGGTTCTGGCGAGCAGTACTTC.